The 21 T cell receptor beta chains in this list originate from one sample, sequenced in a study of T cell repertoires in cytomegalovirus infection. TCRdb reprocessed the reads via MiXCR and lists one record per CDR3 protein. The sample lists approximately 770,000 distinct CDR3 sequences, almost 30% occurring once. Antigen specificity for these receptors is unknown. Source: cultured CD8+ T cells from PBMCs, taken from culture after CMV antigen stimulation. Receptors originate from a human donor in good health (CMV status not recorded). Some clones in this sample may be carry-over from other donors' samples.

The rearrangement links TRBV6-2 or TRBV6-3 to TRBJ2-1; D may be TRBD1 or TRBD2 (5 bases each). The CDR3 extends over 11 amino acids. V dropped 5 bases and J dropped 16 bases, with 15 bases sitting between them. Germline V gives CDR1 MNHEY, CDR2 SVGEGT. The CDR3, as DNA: TGTGCCAGCAGTAGGGGACCCCCTCGATTCTTC. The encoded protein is CASSRGPPRFF.

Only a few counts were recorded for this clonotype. The CDR3 DNA reads as TGTGCCAGCAGTTTAGGATCTGACTACGAGCAGTACTTC. Its translation: CASSLGSDYEQYF. This chain uses TRBV12-3 or TRBV12-4 with TRBJ2-7; D not certain. Trimming pared 1 base from V and 3 bases from J, leaving 7 bases between. The CDR3 runs 13 residues.

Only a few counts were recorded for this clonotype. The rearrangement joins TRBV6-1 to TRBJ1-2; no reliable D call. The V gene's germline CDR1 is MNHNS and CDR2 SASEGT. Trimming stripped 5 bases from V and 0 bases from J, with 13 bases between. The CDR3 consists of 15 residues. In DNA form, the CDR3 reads TGTGCCAGCAGTTCAACCGGAATAACTAACTATGGCTACACCTTC. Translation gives CASSSTGITNYGYTF.

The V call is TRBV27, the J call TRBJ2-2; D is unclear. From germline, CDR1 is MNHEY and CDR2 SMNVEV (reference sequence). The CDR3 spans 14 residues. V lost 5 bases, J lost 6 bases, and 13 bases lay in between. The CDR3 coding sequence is TGTGCCAGCAGTGCCCCGTGGTTGTCCGGGGAGCTGTTTTTT. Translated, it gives CASSAPWLSGELFF.

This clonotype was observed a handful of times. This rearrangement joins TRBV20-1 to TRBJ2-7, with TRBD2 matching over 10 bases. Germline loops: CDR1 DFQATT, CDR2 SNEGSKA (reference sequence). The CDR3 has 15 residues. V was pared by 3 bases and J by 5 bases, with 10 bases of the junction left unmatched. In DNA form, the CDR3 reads TGCAGTGCTAGCCGGCACAGCGGGGGGGCCGACGAGCAGTACTTC. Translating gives CSASRHSGGADEQYF.

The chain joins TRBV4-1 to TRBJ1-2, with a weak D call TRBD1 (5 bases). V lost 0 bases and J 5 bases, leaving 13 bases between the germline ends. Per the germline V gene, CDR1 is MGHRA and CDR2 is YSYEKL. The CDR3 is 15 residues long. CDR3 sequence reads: CASSQDRGTAYGYTF. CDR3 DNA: TGCGCCAGCAGCCAAGATCGGGGGACGGCTTATGGCTACACCTTC.

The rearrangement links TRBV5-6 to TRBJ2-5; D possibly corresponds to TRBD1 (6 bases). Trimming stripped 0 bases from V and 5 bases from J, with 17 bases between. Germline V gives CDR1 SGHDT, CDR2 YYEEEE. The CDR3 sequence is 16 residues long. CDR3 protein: CASSLAQGLPWETQYF. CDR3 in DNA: TGTGCCAGCAGCTTGGCACAGGGCCTACCATGGGAGACCCAGTACTTC.

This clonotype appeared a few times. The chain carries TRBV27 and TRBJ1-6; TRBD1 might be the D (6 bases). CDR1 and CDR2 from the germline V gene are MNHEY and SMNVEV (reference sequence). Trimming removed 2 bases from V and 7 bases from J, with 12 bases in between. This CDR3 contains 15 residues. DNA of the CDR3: TGTGCCAGCAGTTTAATTGGACAGTACAATTCACCCCTCCACTTT. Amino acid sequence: CASSLIGQYNSPLHF.

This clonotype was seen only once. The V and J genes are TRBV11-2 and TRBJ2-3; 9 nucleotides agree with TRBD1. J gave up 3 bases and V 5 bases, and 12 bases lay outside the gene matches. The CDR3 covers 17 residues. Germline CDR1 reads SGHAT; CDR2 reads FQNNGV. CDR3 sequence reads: CASSATGTGSWTDTQYF. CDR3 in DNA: TGTGCCAGCAGCGCGACCGGGACAGGGTCTTGGACAGATACGCAGTATTTT.

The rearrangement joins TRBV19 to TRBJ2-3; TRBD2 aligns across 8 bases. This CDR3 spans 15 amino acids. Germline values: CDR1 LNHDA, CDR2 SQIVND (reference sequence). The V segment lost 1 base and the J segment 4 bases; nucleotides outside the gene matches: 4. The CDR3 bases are TGTGCCAGTAGTATAGTCCCGGGGGGGCCAGATACGCAGTATTTT. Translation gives CASSIVPGGPDTQYF.

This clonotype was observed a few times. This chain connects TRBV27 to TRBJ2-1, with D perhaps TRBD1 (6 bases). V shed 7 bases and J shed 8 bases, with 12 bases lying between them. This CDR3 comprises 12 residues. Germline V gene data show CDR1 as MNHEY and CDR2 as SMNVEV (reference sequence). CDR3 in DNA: TGTGCCAGCAACGACGACAGGTATGAGCAGTTCTTC. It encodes CASNDDRYEQFF.

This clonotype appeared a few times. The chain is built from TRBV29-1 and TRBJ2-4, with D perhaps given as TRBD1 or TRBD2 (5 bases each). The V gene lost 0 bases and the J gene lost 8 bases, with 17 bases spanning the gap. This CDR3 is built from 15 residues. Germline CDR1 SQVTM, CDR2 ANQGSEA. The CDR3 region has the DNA TGCAGCGTTGAAGATACTGGAGGTTTGGGGGACATTCAGTACTTC. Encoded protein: CSVEDTGGLGDIQYF. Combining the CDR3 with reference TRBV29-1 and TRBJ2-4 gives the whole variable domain SAVISQKPSRDICQRGTSLTIQCQVDSQVTMMFWYRQQPGQSLTLIATANQGSEATYESGFVIDKFPISRPNLTFSTLTVSNMSPEDSSIYLCSVEDTGGLGDIQYFGAGTRLSVL.

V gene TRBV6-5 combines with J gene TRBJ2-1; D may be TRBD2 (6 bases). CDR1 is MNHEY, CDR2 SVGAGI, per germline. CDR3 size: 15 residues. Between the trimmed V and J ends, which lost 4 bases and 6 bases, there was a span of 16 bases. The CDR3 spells CASSLYRRGVNEQFF. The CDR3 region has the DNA TGTGCCAGCAGTTTGTACCGGAGGGGAGTCAATGAGCAGTTCTTC.

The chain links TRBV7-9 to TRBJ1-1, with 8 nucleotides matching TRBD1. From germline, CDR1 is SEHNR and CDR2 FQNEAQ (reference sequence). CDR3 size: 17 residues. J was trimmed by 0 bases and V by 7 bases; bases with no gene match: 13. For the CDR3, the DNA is TGTGCCAGCATCCCCACACGGCGGACAGGGATGAACACTGAAGCTTTCTTT. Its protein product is CASIPTRRTGMNTEAFF.

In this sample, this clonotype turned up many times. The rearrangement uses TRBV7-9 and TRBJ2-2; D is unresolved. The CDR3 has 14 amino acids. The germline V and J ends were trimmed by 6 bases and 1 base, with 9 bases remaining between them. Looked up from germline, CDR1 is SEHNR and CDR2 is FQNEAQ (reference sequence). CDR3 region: CASSHSMNTGELFF. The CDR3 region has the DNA TGTGCCAGCAGTCACAGTATGAACACCGGGGAGCTGTTTTTT.

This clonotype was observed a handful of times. CDR3 loop: CASSLGKSYEQYF. CDR3 DNA: TGTGCCAGCAGCTTGGGTAAGAGTTACGAGCAGTACTTC. This chain connects TRBV5-4 to TRBJ2-7; D unclear. The V gene lost 0 bases and the J gene lost 4 bases, with 8 bases spanning the gap. Looked up from germline, CDR1 is SGHNT and CDR2 is YYREEE (reference sequence). This CDR3 comprises 13 residues. The full variable domain, with the rest looked up from reference TRBV5-4 and TRBJ2-7, is ETGVTQSPTHLIKTRGQQVTLRCSSQSGHNTVSWYQQALGQGPQFIFQYYREEENGRGNFPPRFSGLQFPNYSSELNVNALELDDSALYLCASSLGKSYEQYFGPGTRLTVT.

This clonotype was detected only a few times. DNA of the CDR3: TGTGCCAGCAGCTTAGCTCCCTTTGAGACCCAGTACTTC. This codes for CASSLAPFETQYF. The rearrangement links TRBV7-8 to TRBJ2-5; D is undetermined. The V end lost 0 bases, the J end lost 5 bases, and 7 bases lay between the germline ends. The germline V gene encodes CDR1 SGHVS and CDR2 FQNEAQ. This CDR3 is built from 13 residues.

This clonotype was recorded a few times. The CDR3 sequence: CASGLDTTGQGVNEQFF. The CDR3 bases are TGTGCTAGTGGTTTGGACACGACAGGCCAGGGGGTCAATGAGCAGTTCTTC. The rearrangement uses TRBV12-5 and TRBJ2-1; 7 bases line up with TRBD1. CDR3 length: 17 amino acids. V trimming: 1 base; J trimming: 6 bases; junction bases outside the gene matches: 12. Germline values: CDR1 LGHNT, CDR2 FRNRAP.

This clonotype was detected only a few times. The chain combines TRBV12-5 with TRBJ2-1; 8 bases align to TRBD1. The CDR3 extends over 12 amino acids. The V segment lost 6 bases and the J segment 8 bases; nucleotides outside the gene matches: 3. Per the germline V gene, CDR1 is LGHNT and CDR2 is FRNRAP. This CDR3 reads CASGLDRDEQFF. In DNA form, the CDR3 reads TGTGCTAGTGGCCTGGACAGGGATGAGCAGTTCTTC.

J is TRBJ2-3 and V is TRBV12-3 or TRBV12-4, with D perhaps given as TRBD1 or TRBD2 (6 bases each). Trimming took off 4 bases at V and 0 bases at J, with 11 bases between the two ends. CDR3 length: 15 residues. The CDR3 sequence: CASSWSGASTDTQYF. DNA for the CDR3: TGTGCCAGCAGTTGGTCGGGGGCCAGCACAGATACGCAGTATTTT.

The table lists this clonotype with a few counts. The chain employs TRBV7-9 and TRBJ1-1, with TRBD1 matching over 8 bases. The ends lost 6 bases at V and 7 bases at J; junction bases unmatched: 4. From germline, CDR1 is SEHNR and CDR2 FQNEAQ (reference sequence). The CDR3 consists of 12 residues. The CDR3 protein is CASRPDRGEAFF. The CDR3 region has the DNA TGTGCCAGCAGACCAGACAGGGGTGAAGCTTTCTTT.